These 17 T cell receptor beta chains originate from one sample sequenced in a study of blood T cell repertoires in COVID-19. Profiling relied on immunoSEQ multiplex PCR, and the TCRdb table lists in-frame clones only, not all of them. The sample has a few hundred thousand clones, 75% to 85% seen once. Sequencing was done on a sample of peripheral blood. The origin of the receptors is a human donor in a cohort sampled during active COVID-19.

The rearrangement joins TRBV5-1 to TRBJ2-3; a possible D gene is TRBD1 (5 bases). Looked up from germline, CDR1 is SGHRS and CDR2 is YFSETQ. The CDR3 has 13 amino acids. The germline V and J ends were trimmed by 0 bases and 5 bases, with 7 bases remaining between them. The CDR3 is CASSLGGQDTQYF. As DNA, the CDR3 is TGCGCCAGCAGCTTGGGGGGCCAAGATACGCAGTATTTT.

The chain carries TRBV19 and TRBJ2-5, with 8 bases identical to TRBD2. Germline V gene sequence: CDR1 LNHDA, CDR2 SQIVND (reference sequence). The CDR3 totals 15 residues. The trim removed 5 bases at V and 1 base at J, leaving 6 bases unmatched. In DNA, the CDR3 is TGTGCCAGTAGTCCCAGGAGCGGGGGCCAAGAGACCCAGTACTTC. Translating gives CASSPRSGGQETQYF. The full variable domain, completed using reference TRBV19 and TRBJ2-5, is DGGITQSPKYLFRKEGQNVTLSCEQNLNHDAMYWYRQDPGQGLRLIYYSQIVNDFQKGDIAEGYSVSREKKESFPLTVTSAQKNPTAFYLCASSPRSGGQETQYFGPGTRLLVL.

The genes are TRBV5-8 and TRBJ2-5; perhaps TRBD1 as D (6 bases). CDR1 is SGHTS, CDR2 YDEGEE, per germline. The length of the CDR3 is 16 residues. The ends were cut back, 0 bases at V and 3 bases at J, with 15 bases in the middle. The DNA of the CDR3 is TGTGCCAGCAGCTTGGTTGAGTACAGGGTCAAAGAGACCCAGTACTTC. This codes for CASSLVEYRVKETQYF.

The chain carries TRBV5-4 and TRBJ2-7; tentatively, D is TRBD1 (5 bases). Germline V gene data show CDR1 as SGHNT and CDR2 as YYREEE (reference sequence). The V end lost 4 bases, the J end lost 2 bases, and 16 bases lay between the germline ends. This CDR3 region has 15 residues. CDR3 sequence (DNA): TGTGCCAGCAGCCCAAACCCTGCAGGGACCTACGAGCAGTACTTC. Translated, it gives CASSPNPAGTYEQYF.

This clone was seen just once. The chain carries TRBV24-1 and TRBJ1-5; possible D gene TRBD1, 6 bases. Per germline, CDR1 KGHDR and CDR2 SFDVKD. This CDR3 comprises 13 residues. V dropped 9 bases and J dropped 2 bases, with 10 bases sitting between them. The CDR3 nucleotides read TGTGCCACCGGGGGCGTTGGCAATCAGCCCCAGCATTTT. Amino acid sequence: CATGGVGNQPQHF.

The rearrangement uses TRBV7-9 and TRBJ1-4, with D unresolved. CDR3 length: 13 amino acids. V gave up 3 bases and J gave up 8 bases, with 10 bases separating them. Germline values: CDR1 SEHNR, CDR2 FQNEAQ (reference sequence). The CDR3 loop reads CASSLFFGEKLFF. CDR3 coding DNA: TGTGCCAGCAGCTTGTTCTTCGGGGAAAAACTGTTTTTT.

The chain joins TRBV9 to TRBJ2-1; D is ambiguous. From germline, CDR1 is SGDLS and CDR2 YYNGEE. The CDR3 extends over 16 amino acids. V lost 0 bases, J lost 7 bases, and 17 bases lay in between. The CDR3 nucleotides are TGTGCCAGCAGCGTAGGAGGCAGTTACAACCTTAATGAGCAGTTCTTC. Residues: CASSVGGSYNLNEQFF.

The chain carries TRBV19 and TRBJ1-6, with TRBD1 matching 7 bases. There are 14 residues in the CDR3. The germline CDR1 and CDR2 sequences are LNHDA and SQIVND (reference sequence). V was clipped by 4 bases and J by 5 bases; unmatched bases: 2. The CDR3 protein is CASSTGGHNSPLHF. CDR3 DNA: TGTGCCAGTAGTACAGGGGGTCATAATTCACCCCTCCACTTT.

This chain connects TRBV3-1 (or the pseudogene TRBV3-2) to TRBJ1-1, with TRBD1 matching 8 bases. The length of the CDR3 is 18 residues. Germline V lookup: CDR1 LGHDT, CDR2 YNNKEL (reference sequence). V lost 2 bases to trimming and J lost 2 bases; unmatched junction nucleotides: 13. The CDR3 coding sequence is TGTGCCAGCAGCCAAAGGGACAGGTGGCCCACCATAAACACTGAAGCTTTCTTT. Its protein is CASSQRDRWPTINTEAFF.

CDR3 nucleotides: TGTGCCAGCAGTGACTATCCAGGGGGCAACTCTGGAAACACCATATATTTT. Residues: CASSDYPGGNSGNTIYF. The chain combines TRBV25-1 with TRBJ1-3; 8 nucleotides align to TRBD1. This CDR3 is built from 17 residues. Germline trimming cut 3 bases from V and 0 bases from J; bases unmatched to any gene: 7. Germline values: CDR1 MGHDK, CDR2 SYGVNS.

This clone is a singleton in its sample. This rearrangement joins TRBV11-2 to TRBJ2-7; weak D call: TRBD1 (6 bases). Trimming took off 8 bases at V and 3 bases at J, with 17 bases between the two ends. The CDR3 is made up of 14 amino acids. Germline lookup yields CDR1 SGHAT and CDR2 FQNNGV. The CDR3 loop is CASSLDRLYYEQYF. The DNA for the CDR3 is TGTGCCAGCTCACTCGACAGGCTTTACTACGAGCAGTACTTC.

This chain connects TRBV13 to TRBJ2-1, with TRBD2 identical over 11 bases. Germline CDR1 reads PRHDT; CDR2 reads FYEKMQ (reference sequence). The V gene end was trimmed by 10 bases and the J gene end by 9 bases; junction bases not matched to a gene: 14. The CDR3 covers 15 residues. The CDR3 DNA sequence: TGTGCCACCTTACGTAGCGGGGGGGCGGCCGGTGAGCAGTTCTTC. Its translation: CATLRSGGAAGEQFF.

The V gene is TRBV27, the J gene TRBJ2-2; the match to TRBD2 covers 7 bases. The V and J ends lost 1 base and 5 bases, in that order; junction bases with no gene match: 1. The CDR3 is made up of 14 amino acids. The germline V gene has CDR1 MNHEY and CDR2 SMNVEV (reference sequence). The CDR3 region is CASSLWRGTGELFF. The CDR3 DNA is TGTGCCAGCAGTTTATGGCGGGGGACCGGGGAGCTGTTTTTT.

V and J are TRBV12-3 or TRBV12-4 and TRBJ2-6; no firm D call. V was shortened by 7 bases and J by 2 bases, with 6 bases between the two germline ends. The CDR3 covers 13 residues. The CDR3 DNA follows: TGTGCCAGCACCCGTGCTGGGGCCAACGTCCTGACTTTC. This codes for CASTRAGANVLTF.

The J gene is TRBJ2-7, the V gene TRBV29-1; 9 nucleotides match TRBD1. Per the germline V gene, CDR1 is SQVTM and CDR2 is ANQGSEA. The CDR3 contains 12 residues. The trim removed 7 bases at V and 0 bases at J, leaving 1 base unmatched. CDR3 protein: CSAGQGSYEQYF. CDR3 in DNA: TGCAGCGCGGGACAGGGCTCCTACGAGCAGTACTTC.

The chain has TRBV6-5 and TRBJ2-7; D may be TRBD1 (5 bases). This CDR3 spans 16 amino acids. V lost 0 bases, J lost 2 bases, and 14 bases lay in between. Per germline, CDR1 MNHEY and CDR2 SVGAGI. The DNA for the CDR3 is TGTGCCAGCAGTTACTCGAATAACCAGGGAACCTACGAGCAGTACTTC. Protein product: CASSYSNNQGTYEQYF.

The chain links TRBV4-1 to TRBJ1-2; maybe TRBD1 (5 bases). This CDR3 has 14 amino acids. Trimming shortened V by 0 bases and J by 8 bases, and 13 bases separated the two germline ends. The V gene's germline CDR1 is MGHRA and CDR2 YSYEKL. In DNA form, the CDR3 reads TGCGCCAGCAGCCAAGATATGGCTTCAGGGGGCTACACCTTC. Translating gives CASSQDMASGGYTF.